This T cell receptor (beta chain) is from a study of tumor-infiltrating lymphocytes in primary liver carcinoma. Study outcomes and limitations: Blood had a significantly lower top-250-clone fraction than tumors did (p = 0.039).

From 400 to 500 ng total RNA, TCR beta cDNA was generated with a primer in the constant region. Researchers made the TCR beta libraries by running three nested multiplex PCR rounds with slightly modified ARM-PCR. Two initial PCR rounds of about 11 cycles each paired TRBV1-TRBV30 forward primers with a C-beta reverse primer. TCRdb reprocessed the multiplex PCR reads via MiXCR and lists one record per CDR3 protein. The sample shows roughly 100,000 distinct CDR3 sequences, 55% to 70% of them seen only once. Co-extraction yielded RNA and DNA from roughly 20-30 mg of unsorted bulk tissue. This clonotype occurred once. Its antigen is not known. The junction departs from the called germline gene at one end, perhaps through a read error. CDR3 length: 12 residues. The germline V gene encodes CDR1 SGHVS and CDR2 FQNEAQ.

The sample comprised liver tumor tissue from sampling region 5. Regarding subset: tumor region T5, tumor centre. The TCR originated in a woman aged 60-75 years with primary liver carcinoma and hepatitis B virus infection. The V and J genes are TRBV7-8 and TRBJ1-3, with unresolved D. CDR3 nucleotides: TGTGCCAGCAGTGGCACTGGAAACACCATACATTTT. Translated, it gives CASSGTGNTIHF.